This T cell receptor (beta chain) appears in the sequencing data of a study of cytotoxic CD8 clonotypes in ibrutinib-treated CLL. Regarding the study as a whole: The clonality rise at ibrutinib response reflected private clonotype expansion. Circulating CD8+ T-cell counts were tracked by baseline clonality, which exceeded that of age-matched healthy donors.

Germline-derived CDR1 and CDR2 are SQVTM and ANQGSEA. The length of the CDR3 is 12 residues. The germline V and J ends were trimmed by 5 bases and 5 bases, with 11 bases remaining between them. The repertoire was sequenced with immunoSEQ multiplex PCR; TCRdb's copy has only in-frame clones and lacks some. The data show fewer than 35,000 clones, approximately 85% seen once. A note on this clone: As yet, its antigen is unknown.

The specimen was PBMCs, collected after 24 months of ibrutinib treatment. The clonotype originates from a human donor with chronic lymphocytic leukemia. The rearrangement joins TRBV29-1 to TRBJ2-3; no definite D call. CDR3 DNA sequence: TGCAGCGTTTCCGCGGTGAGAGATACGCAGTATTTT. It translates to CSVSAVRDTQYF.